The 20 T cell receptor beta chains presented below share a single source sample, sequenced in a study of blood T cell repertoires in COVID-19. TCRdb keeps only in-frame clones here, not all; method: immunoSEQ multiplex PCR. The sample lists hundreds of thousands of clones, approximately 86% seen once, with approximately 0.66% in the top ten. Sequencing input: peripheral blood. These receptors originate from a man aged 35-49 years with acute or convalescent COVID-19.

This chain uses TRBV5-1 with TRBJ1-4; D not certain. From germline, CDR1 is SGHRS and CDR2 YFSETQ. This CDR3 region has 17 residues. The V end was cut by 4 bases, the J end by 0 bases, with 16 bases between. The CDR3 nucleotides read TGCGCCAGCAGCGAAGGACGTCCGGGAGCAACTAATGAAAAACTGTTTTTT. Protein: CASSEGRPGATNEKLFF.

The chain carries TRBV10-1 and TRBJ1-2; the D gene is possibly TRBD1 (6 bases). The CDR3 length is 15 residues. V was trimmed by 2 bases and J by 3 bases, leaving 13 bases between them. The germline gives CDR1 WNHNN, CDR2 SYGVQD (reference sequence). As DNA, the CDR3 is TGCGCCAGCAGTGAGGGAGTTGGGGGCGACTATGGCTACACCTTC. Amino acid sequence: CASSEGVGGDYGYTF.

This chain links TRBV2 with TRBJ1-1; D is unresolved. The V gene's germline CDR1 is SNHLY and CDR2 FYNNEI. Trimming removed 0 bases from V and 14 bases from J, with 10 bases in between. This CDR3 contains 11 residues. In nucleotides, the CDR3 is TGTGCCAGCAGTGAAGCCCTCCTATACTTCTTT. It specifies CASSEALLYFF.

J is TRBJ2-5 and V is TRBV5-1; tentative D call: TRBD2 (5 bases). V lost 0 bases to trimming and J lost 2 bases, with 17 bases between them. This CDR3 has 17 residues. CDR1 and CDR2 from the germline V gene are SGHRS and YFSETQ. The CDR3 region has the DNA TGCGCCAGCAGCTTGGGACTGAGGGCTGTAGGGCAAGAGACCCAGTACTTC. This codes for CASSLGLRAVGQETQYF.

The chain carries TRBV5-1 and TRBJ2-7, with D possibly TRBD2 on 6 matching bases. The CDR3 sequence is 15 residues long. V was shortened by 3 bases and J by 0 bases, with 13 bases between the two germline ends. The germline V gene has CDR1 SGHRS and CDR2 YFSETQ. The CDR3 bases are TGCGCCAGCAGCTCCAATGCCGGGAGCTCCTACGAGCAGTACTTC. It encodes CASSSNAGSSYEQYF.

The chain couples TRBV9 to TRBJ1-1; no clear D. V gave up 2 bases and J gave up 0 bases, with 8 bases separating them. CDR3 size: 14 residues. The germline gives CDR1 SGDLS, CDR2 YYNGEE. CDR3 region: CASSVAAMNTEAFF. In nucleotides, the CDR3 is TGTGCCAGCAGCGTCGCGGCAATGAACACTGAAGCTTTCTTT.

V and J are TRBV29-1 and TRBJ2-7; 9 bases align to TRBD1. With V trimmed by 2 bases and J by 1 base, 6 bases remained unmatched. CDR3 size: 15 residues. CDR1 and CDR2 (germline): SQVTM, ANQGSEA. CDR3 region: CSVERGGQGSYEQYF. The CDR3 bases are TGCAGCGTTGAAAGGGGGGGACAGGGTTCCTACGAGCAGTACTTC.

This chain uses TRBV7-2 with TRBJ1-2; D is unclear. There are 13 residues in the CDR3. Trimming took 2 bases from V and 13 from J, leaving 17 bases between them. Looked up from germline, CDR1 is SGHTA and CDR2 is FQGNSA. The CDR3 is CASSLTGYGWGTF. The CDR3, as DNA: TGTGCCAGCAGCTTAACGGGATATGGCTGGGGCACCTTC. Combining the CDR3 with reference TRBV7-2 and TRBJ1-2 gives the whole variable domain GAGVSQSPSNKVTEKGKDVELRCDPISGHTALYWYRQSLGQGLEFLIYFQGNSAPDKSGLPSDRFSAERTGGSVSTLTIQRTQQEDSAVYLCASSLTGYGWGTFGSGTRLTVV.

The chain joins TRBV19 to TRBJ2-1; 7 bases line up with TRBD2. The ends lost 8 bases at V and 3 bases at J; junction bases unmatched: 7. The CDR3 length is 14 residues. Germline V gives CDR1 LNHDA, CDR2 SQIVND (reference sequence). CDR3 in amino acids: CASAERGLYNEQFF. The CDR3 DNA reads TGTGCCAGTGCCGAGCGGGGCCTCTACAATGAGCAGTTCTTC.

The V call is TRBV18, the J call TRBJ2-7, with 11 bases that match TRBD1. Germline CDR1 reads KGHSH; CDR2 reads LQKENI. This CDR3 is 15 amino acids long. V lost 6 bases to trimming and J lost 3 bases; unmatched junction nucleotides: 7. In DNA, the CDR3 is TGTGCCAGCTCCCCTAGGGACAGGGGGTTCTACGAGCAGTACTTC. Its protein product is CASSPRDRGFYEQYF. The complete variable domain, with remaining parts taken from reference TRBV18 and TRBJ2-7, reads NAGVMQNPRHLVRRRGQEARLRCSPMKGHSHVYWYRQLPEEGLKFMVYLQKENIIDESGMPKERFSAEFPKEGPSILRIQQVVRGDSAAYFCASSPRDRGFYEQYFGPGTRLTVT.

This chain links TRBV16 with TRBJ2-1; 9 nucleotides align to TRBD1. Germline-derived CDR1 and CDR2 are KGHSY and FQNENV. V was pared by 4 bases and J by 8 bases, with 12 bases of the junction left unmatched. CDR3 size: 16 residues. The CDR3: CASSPSPGQGSHEQFF. The CDR3 DNA is TGTGCCAGCAGCCCTTCACCGGGACAGGGATCTCATGAGCAGTTCTTC.

The chain links TRBV3-1 (or the pseudogene TRBV3-2) to TRBJ1-3; no definite D call. CDR3 length: 15 amino acids. From germline, CDR1 is LGHDT and CDR2 YNNKEL (reference sequence). V shed 0 bases and J shed 2 bases, with 8 bases lying between them. As DNA, the CDR3 is TGTGCCAGCAGCCAAGAATCTATGGCTGGAAACACCATATATTTT. Amino acids: CASSQESMAGNTIYF.

The table lists this clone with a count of one. This chain joins TRBV10-3 and TRBJ1-1; D uncertain. The germline V gene encodes CDR1 ENHRY and CDR2 SYGVKD. With 11 bases removed from V and 2 bases from J, the gap between germline ends came to 9 bases. The CDR3 spans 11 residues. Here the CDR3 reads CAAGFNTEAFF. CDR3 sequence (DNA): TGTGCCGCGGGATTTAACACTGAAGCTTTCTTT.

The CDR3, as DNA: TGTGCCAGCAGTTACGGGACAATTAATTCACCCCTCCACTTT. This codes for CASSYGTINSPLHF. The genes are TRBV6-5 and TRBJ1-6, with D perhaps TRBD1 (6 bases). There are 14 residues in the CDR3. In germline, CDR1 is MNHEY, CDR2 SVGAGI. Trimming took 2 bases from V and 6 from J, leaving 8 bases between them.

The genes are TRBV18 and TRBJ1-2; D may be TRBD1 (5 bases). The CDR3 has 15 amino acids. In germline, CDR1 is KGHSH, CDR2 LQKENI. V was trimmed by 5 bases and J by 5 bases, leaving 18 bases between them. The CDR3 nucleotides read TGTGCCAGCTCAGGCTTGGCAGGGTCCGAGTATGGCTACACCTTC. This codes for CASSGLAGSEYGYTF.

This chain connects TRBV19 to TRBJ1-5, with 9 bases fitting TRBD1. After removal of 3 bases from V and 2 bases from J, the junction contained 2 bases not matched to a gene. The germline CDR1 and CDR2 sequences are LNHDA and SQIVND (reference sequence). This CDR3 comprises 15 residues. Here the CDR3 DNA reads TGTGCCAGTAGTATTACAGGGGGCGGCAATCAGCCCCAGCATTTT. This encodes CASSITGGGNQPQHF.

Written as DNA, the CDR3 is TGTGCCAGCAGCTTATTCCGGACTAGCGGGAGGGCCGAAACAGATACGCAGTATTTT. Its translation is CASSLFRTSGRAETDTQYF. The gene calls are TRBV7-2 and TRBJ2-3; 15 bases are shared with TRBD2. This CDR3 region has 19 residues. Germline lookup yields CDR1 SGHTA and CDR2 FQGNSA. Trimming removed 2 bases from V and 3 bases from J; junction bases left unmatched: 9.

The genes are TRBV4-1 and TRBJ1-3; D is unresolved. Germline V CDR1 and CDR2: MGHRA, YSYEKL. The CDR3 is 14 residues long. Trimming took off 3 bases at V and 0 bases at J, with 6 bases between the two ends. CDR3 sequence reads: CASSQGSSGNTIYF. The CDR3 DNA reads TGCGCCAGCAGCCAGGGCAGCTCTGGAAACACCATATATTTT.

This chain joins TRBV5-1 and TRBJ2-4, with TRBD1 as a possible D gene (5 bases). The germline V gene encodes CDR1 SGHRS and CDR2 YFSETQ. The CDR3 length is 14 residues. Trimming cost V 6 bases and J 5 bases, with 15 bases left between them. The CDR3 spells CASTPTGEENIQYF. The CDR3 DNA follows: TGCGCCAGCACCCCTACAGGAGAGGAAAACATTCAGTACTTC.

The J gene is TRBJ2-7, the V gene TRBV6-5, with 11 bases that match TRBD1. Trimming at V came to 5 bases and at J to 2 bases, leaving 5 bases not matched to a gene. Germline V gene lookup returns CDR1 MNHEY and CDR2 SVGAGI. The CDR3 extends over 15 amino acids. CDR3 amino acids: CASSPRDRGTYEQYF. The CDR3 region has the DNA TGTGCCAGCAGTCCCCGGGACAGGGGGACCTACGAGCAGTACTTC.